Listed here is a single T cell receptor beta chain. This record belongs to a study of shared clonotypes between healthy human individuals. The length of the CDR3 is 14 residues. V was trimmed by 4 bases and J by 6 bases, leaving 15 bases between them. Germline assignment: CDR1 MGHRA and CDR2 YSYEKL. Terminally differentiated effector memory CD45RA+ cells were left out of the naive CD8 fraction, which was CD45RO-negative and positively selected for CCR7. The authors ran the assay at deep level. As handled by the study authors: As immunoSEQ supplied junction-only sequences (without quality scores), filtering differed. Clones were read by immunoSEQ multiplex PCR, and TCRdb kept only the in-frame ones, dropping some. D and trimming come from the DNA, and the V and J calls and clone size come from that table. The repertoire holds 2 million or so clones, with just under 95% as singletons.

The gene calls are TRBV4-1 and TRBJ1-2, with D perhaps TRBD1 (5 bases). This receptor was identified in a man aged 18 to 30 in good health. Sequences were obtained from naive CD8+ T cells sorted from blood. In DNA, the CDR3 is TGCGCCAGCAGCCTCGATGCAGGGTCGGATGGCTACACCTTC. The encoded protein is CASSLDAGSDGYTF.